Sequencing of this T cell receptor beta chain was carried out in a study of shared clonotypes between healthy human individuals. Across the study: Researchers assigned three CD4 naive, three CD4 memory, two CD8 naive and one CD8 memory plate to each donor.

The repertoire was sequenced with immunoSEQ multiplex PCR; TCRdb's copy has only in-frame clones and lacks some. Of approximately 640,000 clones listed, about two thirds are singletons. The specimen sequenced was memory CD4+ T cells sorted from blood. The sample's subset: CD45RA-negative fraction. The TCR sequence derives from a woman aged 25 to 39 in good health.

The CDR3 DNA follows: TGTGCCATTGGTTCAGGTAGCGGTGCACAGCGCAATGAGCAGTTCTTC. It yields the protein CAIGSGSGAQRNEQFF. V usage is TRBV10-3 and J usage is TRBJ2-1; possibly TRBD2 for D (6 bases). The germline V gene has CDR1 ENHRY and CDR2 SYGVKD. The CDR3 runs 16 residues. V was clipped by 9 bases and J by 6 bases, with 24 bases between them.